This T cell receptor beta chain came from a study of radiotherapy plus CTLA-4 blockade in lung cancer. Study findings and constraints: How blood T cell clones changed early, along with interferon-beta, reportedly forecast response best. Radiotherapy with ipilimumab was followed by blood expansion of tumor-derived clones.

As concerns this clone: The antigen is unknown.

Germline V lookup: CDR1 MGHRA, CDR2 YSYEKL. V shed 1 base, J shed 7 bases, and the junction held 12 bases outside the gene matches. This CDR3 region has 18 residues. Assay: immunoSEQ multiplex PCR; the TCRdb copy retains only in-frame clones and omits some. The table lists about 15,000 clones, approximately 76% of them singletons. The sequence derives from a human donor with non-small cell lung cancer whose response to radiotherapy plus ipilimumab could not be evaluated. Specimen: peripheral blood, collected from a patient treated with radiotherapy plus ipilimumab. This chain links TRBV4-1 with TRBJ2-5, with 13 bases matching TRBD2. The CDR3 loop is CASSQVSRLAGGLGTQYF. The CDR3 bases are TGCGCCAGCAGCCAAGTCAGCCGACTAGCGGGGGGATTGGGGACCCAGTACTTC.